One and the same sample provided the 12 T cell receptor beta chains below, sequenced in a study of cytomegalovirus exposure and HLA in healthy donors. PCR used 60 Vbeta primers and 13 Jbeta primers. Generated by immunoSEQ multiplex PCR, the TCRdb table keeps only in-frame clones and is missing some. The sample shows about 110,000 clones, about 77% of them seen only once. The sequenced sample consisted of PBMCs. The receptors originated from a young woman in good health and CMV-seropositive.

Comments on this clone: One end of the junction does not line up with germline, which may come from a read error. The chain carries TRBV7-9 and TRBJ1-2; no firm D call. Germline lookup yields CDR1 SEHNR and CDR2 FQNEAQ (reference sequence). The CDR3 runs 12 residues. The chain's CDR3 is CSSSPAAYGYTF. DNA for the CDR3: TGTTCCAGCAGCCCCGCGGCATATGGCTACACCTTC. Combining the CDR3 with reference TRBV7-9 and TRBJ1-2 gives the whole variable domain DTGVSQNPRHKITKRGQNVTFRCDPISEHNRLYWYRQTLGQGPEFLTYFQNEAQLEKSRLLSDRFSAERPKGSFSTLEIQRTEQGDSAMYLCSSSPAAYGYTFGSGTRLTVV.

The rearrangement uses TRBV4-2 and TRBJ1-1; maybe TRBD1 (5 bases). Germline values: CDR1 LGHNA, CDR2 YNFKEQ. With 4 bases removed from V and 3 bases from J, the gap between germline ends came to 15 bases. This CDR3 contains 15 residues. The DNA of the CDR3 is TGTGCCAGCAGCCCCCTCCTGGACACCGACACTGAAGCTTTCTTT. Translation: CASSPLLDTDTEAFF.

This chain links TRBV11-2 with TRBJ2-7, with 8 bases matching TRBD1. Per the germline V gene, CDR1 is SGHAT and CDR2 is FQNNGV. V dropped 2 bases and J dropped 3; count of bases not matched to a gene: 6. This CDR3 has 15 amino acids. Here the CDR3 reads CASSLRKQGGYEQYF. Here the CDR3 DNA reads TGTGCCAGCAGCTTACGCAAACAGGGGGGCTACGAGCAGTACTTC.

The chain uses TRBV7-6 and TRBJ2-1; a possible D gene is TRBD2 (5 bases). CDR3 length: 14 residues. Germline V lookup: CDR1 SGHVS, CDR2 FNYEAQ. The V end lost 7 bases, the J end lost 4 bases, and 14 bases lay between the germline ends. The CDR3 nucleotides are TGTGCCAGCACCCCGGGGAGCAGTTACAATGAGCAGTTCTTC. Amino acid sequence: CASTPGSSYNEQFF.

The gene calls are TRBV27 and TRBJ1-2, with 9 bases aligning to TRBD1. The V gene's germline CDR1 is MNHEY and CDR2 SMNVEV (reference sequence). The CDR3 runs to 15 residues. The trim removed 4 bases at V and 6 bases at J, leaving 9 bases unmatched. The CDR3 coding sequence is TGTGCCAGCAGTTCGGGGACAGGGTTGGTTAATGGCTACACCTTC. Residues: CASSSGTGLVNGYTF.

The chain uses TRBV6-5 and TRBJ2-7, with 11 bases fitting TRBD1. The CDR3 runs to 15 residues. J lost 3 bases, V lost 6 bases, and 7 bases had no gene match. In germline, CDR1 is MNHEY, CDR2 SVGAGI. The CDR3 DNA follows: TGTGCCAGCAGCCGATACGGGACAGGGGGCTACGAGCAGTACTTC. Its translation: CASSRYGTGGYEQYF.

As to this clone: The germline gene is not matched at one end of the junction; a read error may be the cause. V usage is TRBV7-7 and J usage is TRBJ2-5; D gene uncertain. Germline V gives CDR1 SSHAT, CDR2 FNYEAQ (reference sequence). The CDR3 contains 13 residues. Here the CDR3 reads CASSTTYQETQYF. The CDR3 nucleotides are TGTGCTAGCAGCACGACATACCAAGAGACCCAGTACTTC. Using reference TRBV7-7 and TRBJ2-5 for the parts outside the CDR3, the full variable domain is GAGVSQSPRYKVTKRGQDVTLRCDPISSHATLYWYQQALGQGPEFLTYFNYEAQPDKSGLPSDRFSAERPEGSISTLTIQRTEQRDSAMYRCASSTTYQETQYFGPGTRLLVL.

Only one count was recorded for this clone. V usage is TRBV5-6 and J usage is TRBJ1-4, with D possibly being TRBD1 (5 bases). The CDR3 is made up of 16 amino acids. Germline CDR1 is SGHDT and CDR2 is YYEEEE. The V gene lost 0 bases and the J gene lost 0 bases, with 9 bases spanning the gap. The CDR3, as DNA: TGTGCCAGCAGCTTGGGGGGCTACGCAACTAATGAAAAACTGTTTTTT. This translates into CASSLGGYATNEKLFF.

V usage is TRBV21-1 and J usage is TRBJ2-1; the DNA was not used to check the table's D call, TRBD2. TRBV21-1 is a documented pseudogene. The CDR3 has 16 residues. Here the CDR3 reads CASSKREGQGCNEQFF. Here the CDR3 DNA reads TGTGCCAGCAGCAAAAGGGAGGGGCAGGGGTGCAATGAGCAGTTCTTC.

The chain joins TRBV4-1 to TRBJ2-3, with D tentatively TRBD2 (6 bases). V was clipped by 0 bases and J by 1 base, with 14 bases between them. The germline CDR1 and CDR2 sequences are MGHRA and YSYEKL. This CDR3 contains 17 residues. The DNA for the CDR3 is TGCGCCAGCAGCCAAGATTACATAGCGGCCGGCACAGATACGCAGTATTTT. It encodes CASSQDYIAAGTDTQYF.

The genes are TRBV2 and TRBJ2-5; D may be TRBD2 (5 bases). V lost 3 bases, J lost 1 base, and 12 bases lay in between. Germline V gene lookup returns CDR1 SNHLY and CDR2 FYNNEI. The CDR3 runs to 15 residues. CDR3: CASSDERTAQETQYF. In DNA form, the CDR3 reads TGTGCCAGCAGTGATGAGAGGACTGCCCAAGAGACCCAGTACTTC.

In nucleotides, the CDR3 is TGTGCCTGGAGGACAGGGAGGAACACTGAAGCTTTCTTT. This codes for CAWRTGRNTEAFF. This chain links TRBV30 with TRBJ1-1; 7 bases are shared with TRBD1. Germline CDR1 reads GTSNPN; CDR2 reads SVGIG (reference sequence). This CDR3 spans 13 amino acids. Germline trimming cut 3 bases from V and 1 base from J; bases unmatched to any gene: 2.